These 27 T cell receptor beta chains were all obtained from the same sample, sequenced in a study of CXCR3-negative and CXCR3-positive naive CD8 T cells (dated by TCRdb to about 2019). These TCRs are of unknown antigen specificity. On the study overall, not on this receptor specifically: TRB CDR3s from CXCR3-positive naive cells showed higher hydrophobicity (lower Kidera factor 4), lower energy, and higher strength and volume indices than CXCR3-negative naive cells.

Sequenced using a NextSeq 550. The Human TCR Profiling Kit (MiLaboratory) was used to prepare UMI-labeled 5' RACE TRB cDNA libraries. Each CDR3 protein sequence appears as one entry after TCRdb reprocessed the reads, and no DNA is included. The sample's records list tens of thousands of distinct CDR3 sequences. 0.6% to 0.7% of the sample is taken by the ten largest. The specimen was naive CXCR3+ CD8+ T cells from blood. Per the publication, the cell subset or site label means: CD45RO-CCR7+CD27+CD95- naive CD8+ T cells expressing CXCR3 (TNR3+). These receptors came from a human donor in good health. Some clones in this sample may be carry-over from other donors' samples.

This sequence joins TRBV28 and TRBJ2-3. CDR1 and CDR2 (germline): MDHEN, SYDVKM. The CDR3 length is 11 residues. The CDR3 loop is CASRRVDTQYF.

The rearrangement links TRBV5-1 to TRBJ1-1; absent DNA, TCRdb's TRBD1 call cannot be checked. Germline values: CDR1 SGHRS, CDR2 YFSETQ. The CDR3 length is 15 residues. The CDR3 spells CASSLHRGWDTEAFF. Full variable domain (remainder filled in from reference TRBV5-1 and TRBJ1-1): KAGVTQTPRYLIKTRGQQVTLSCSPISGHRSVSWYQQTPGQGLQFLFEYFSETQRNKGNFPGRFSGRQFSNSRSEMNVSTLELGDSALYLCASSLHRGWDTEAFFGQGTRLTVV.

This chain connects TRBV6-5 to TRBJ2-5; TCRdb calls TRBD2, which cannot be checked without DNA. This CDR3 is built from 15 residues. From germline, CDR1 is MNHEY and CDR2 SVGAGI. The CDR3 region is CASSLSGSSQETQYF.

CDR3 protein: CASSRRDEQFF. The V call is TRBV5-6, the J call TRBJ2-1. Per the germline V gene, CDR1 is SGHDT and CDR2 is YYEEEE. The CDR3 runs 11 residues.

The V gene is TRBV7-3, the J gene TRBJ2-1. This CDR3 comprises 12 residues. Germline lookup yields CDR1 SGHTA and CDR2 FQGTGA. This chain's CDR3 is CASSDGRNEQFF.

V gene TRBV10-3 combines with J gene TRBJ2-5; TCRdb lists TRBD2, though no DNA is available to test this call. The germline gives CDR1 ENHRY, CDR2 SYGVKD. This CDR3 spans 18 amino acids. The CDR3 loop reads CAISPPIEAGGDQETQYF.

The V gene is TRBV4-1, the J gene TRBJ2-7; checking the TCRdb D call of TRBD2 is not possible without DNA. The CDR3 sequence is 13 residues long. The V gene's germline CDR1 is MGHRA and CDR2 YSYEKL. The CDR3 region is CASSPSGNYEQYF.

The chain carries TRBV28 and TRBJ2-5; TCRdb indicates TRBD1, and absent DNA this call remains unverified. The CDR3 runs to 16 residues. Germline V gene sequence: CDR1 MDHEN, CDR2 SYDVKM. CDR3 sequence reads: CASSTKNRDNGETQYF.

The V and J genes are TRBV12-3 or TRBV12-4 and TRBJ2-7; TCRdb names TRBD1, which stays unverified in the absence of DNA. The CDR3 is 14 residues long. CDR3 residues: CASSFLPGDYEQYF.

V and J are TRBV4-2 and TRBJ2-3; TCRdb's D call, TRBD2, is unchecked because there is no DNA. This CDR3 region has 19 residues. Germline values: CDR1 LGHNA, CDR2 YNFKEQ. The CDR3 is CASSQQGLAGETSTGTQYF.

The V and J genes are TRBV23-1 and TRBJ2-5; TCRdb outputs TRBD1, but without DNA this stays unchecked. TRBV23-1 is filed as an ORF, its function uncertain. The CDR3 length is 14 residues. The CDR3 loop reads CASNRRGLQETQYF.

The V call is TRBV12-3 or TRBV12-4, the J call TRBJ1-3. This CDR3 is 13 amino acids long. The CDR3: CAAGDGSGNTIYF.

The rearrangement links TRBV11-2 to TRBJ2-3. The CDR3 is 13 amino acids. Germline V gene sequence: CDR1 SGHAT, CDR2 FQNNGV. The chain's CDR3 is CASSLPEADTQYF.

This chain connects TRBV29-1 to TRBJ2-3. Germline values: CDR1 SQVTM, CDR2 ANQGSEA. This CDR3 has 14 residues. The CDR3 loop reads CSVEGLLSTDTQYF.

The chain joins TRBV4-1 to TRBJ1-2; TCRdb's D call of TRBD1 is untestable without DNA. CDR3 length equals 17 residues. Germline V gives CDR1 MGHRA, CDR2 YSYEKL. The CDR3 sequence is CASSQAAGTGGFRGYTF.

The genes are TRBV7-9 and TRBJ1-4; TCRdb's assignment of TRBD1 cannot be checked, as there is no DNA. Looked up from germline, CDR1 is SEHNR and CDR2 is FQNEAQ (reference sequence). This CDR3 region has 16 residues. This CDR3 reads CASSPPDVGANEKLFF.

The chain carries TRBV5-4 and TRBJ1-1; TCRdb selects TRBD1, and the lack of DNA leaves this call unchecked. The CDR3 loop spans 14 amino acids. The germline V gene has CDR1 SGHNT and CDR2 YYREEE (reference sequence). This chain's CDR3 is CASSADGQHTEAFF.

V and J are TRBV6-2 or TRBV6-3 and TRBJ2-6. Per germline, CDR1 MNHEY and CDR2 SVGEGT. The CDR3 is 15 amino acids. CDR3: CASSLLSSGANVLTF.

The chain links TRBV4-1 to TRBJ1-1; TCRdb reports TRBD1, a call that lacks DNA to check it against. CDR3 size: 15 residues. The germline CDR1 and CDR2 sequences are MGHRA and YSYEKL. The CDR3: CASSQPGHLLTEAFF.

This chain uses TRBV6-6 with TRBJ2-1; checking the TCRdb D call of TRBD2 is not possible without DNA. CDR1 is MNHNY, CDR2 SVGAGI, per germline (reference sequence). The CDR3 has 16 amino acids. The CDR3 sequence: CASSYSWEGGYNEQFF.

V is TRBV7-2 and J is TRBJ2-1; TCRdb returns TRBD2, unconfirmable since there is no DNA. The CDR3 loop spans 17 amino acids. The V gene's germline CDR1 is SGHTA and CDR2 FQGNSA. CDR3 protein: CASSSTTSGLSYNEQFF.

V usage is TRBV20-1 and J usage is TRBJ1-2; lacking DNA, the TRBD1 call made by TCRdb goes unchecked. Germline CDR1 reads DFQATT; CDR2 reads SNEGSKA (reference sequence). CDR3 size: 16 residues. The CDR3 is CSAPEGAGFSYYGYTF.

This chain joins TRBV9 and TRBJ2-2. The germline V gene encodes CDR1 SGDLS and CDR2 YYNGEE. The CDR3 loop spans 12 amino acids. The chain's CDR3 is CASSVSPGELFF.

The rearrangement uses TRBV5-1 and TRBJ2-3; TCRdb's assignment of TRBD2 cannot be checked, as there is no DNA. Per germline, CDR1 SGHRS and CDR2 YFSETQ. The CDR3 length is 16 residues. CDR3 sequence: CASSLRLAGPTDTQYF. The full variable domain, with the rest looked up from reference TRBV5-1 and TRBJ2-3, is KAGVTQTPRYLIKTRGQQVTLSCSPISGHRSVSWYQQTPGQGLQFLFEYFSETQRNKGNFPGRFSGRQFSNSRSEMNVSTLELGDSALYLCASSLRLAGPTDTQYFGPGTRLTVL.

V usage is TRBV28 and J usage is TRBJ1-1; the TRBD1 assignment by TCRdb is unverifiable without DNA. This CDR3 is built from 14 residues. From germline, CDR1 is MDHEN and CDR2 SYDVKM. CDR3 sequence: CASSFDREDTEAFF.

The chain employs TRBV20-1 and TRBJ2-1. The CDR3 sequence is 14 residues long. Per the germline V gene, CDR1 is DFQATT and CDR2 is SNEGSKA (reference sequence). The CDR3 loop reads CSARDPDPYNEQFF.

The rearrangement links TRBV9 to TRBJ2-3; TCRdb designates TRBD1, a call that cannot be tested without DNA. Germline CDR1 SGDLS, CDR2 YYNGEE. The CDR3 has 15 residues. The chain's CDR3 is CASSPAGHYTDTQYF.